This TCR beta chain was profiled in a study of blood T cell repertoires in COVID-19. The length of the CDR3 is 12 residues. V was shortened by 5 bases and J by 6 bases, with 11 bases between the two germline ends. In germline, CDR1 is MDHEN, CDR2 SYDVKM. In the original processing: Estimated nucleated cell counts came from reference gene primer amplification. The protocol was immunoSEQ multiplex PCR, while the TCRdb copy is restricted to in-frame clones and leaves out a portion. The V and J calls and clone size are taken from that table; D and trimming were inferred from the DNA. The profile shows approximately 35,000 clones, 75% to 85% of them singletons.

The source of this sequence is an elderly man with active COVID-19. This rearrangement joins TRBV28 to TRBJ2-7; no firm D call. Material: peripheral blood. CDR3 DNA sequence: TGTGCCAGCAGTCCGCCGGGTCCCGAGCAGTACTTC. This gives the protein CASSPPGPEQYF.